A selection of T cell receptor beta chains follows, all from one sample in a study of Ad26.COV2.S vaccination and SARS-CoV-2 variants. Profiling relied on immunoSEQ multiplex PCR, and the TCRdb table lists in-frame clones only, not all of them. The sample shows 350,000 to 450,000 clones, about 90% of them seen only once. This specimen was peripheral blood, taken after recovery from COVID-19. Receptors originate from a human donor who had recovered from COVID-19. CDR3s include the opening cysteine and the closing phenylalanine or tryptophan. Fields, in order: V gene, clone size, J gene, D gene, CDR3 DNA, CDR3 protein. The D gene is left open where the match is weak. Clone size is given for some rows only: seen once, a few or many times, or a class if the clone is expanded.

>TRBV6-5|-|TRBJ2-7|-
TGTGCCATCTCAGGGGATATGGGCTACGAGCAGTACTTC
CAISGDMGYEQYF
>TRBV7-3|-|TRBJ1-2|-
TGTGCCAGCAGCTTAACCCCGGGTACCGGCTACACCTTC
CASSLTPGTGYTF
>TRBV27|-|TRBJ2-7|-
TGTGCCAGCAGTTTGACCTTGACTGGACCCTACGAGCAGTACTTC
CASSLTLTGPYEQYF
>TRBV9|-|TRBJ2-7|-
TGTGCCAGCAGCGTGGACGACCTCTACGAGCAGTACTTC
CASSVDDLYEQYF
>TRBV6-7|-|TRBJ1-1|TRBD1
TGTGCCAGCAGTTACGTGGCCTGGACAGGGTGCACTGAAGCTTTCTTT
CASSYVAWTGCTEAFF
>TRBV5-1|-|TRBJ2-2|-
TGCGCCAGCAGCTTGGCTAAGGACACCGGGGAGCTGTTTTTT
CASSLAKDTGELFF
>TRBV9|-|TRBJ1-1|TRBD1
TGTGCCAGCAGCGCGGACAGGGGGCCGAACACTGAAGCTTTCTTT
CASSADRGPNTEAFF
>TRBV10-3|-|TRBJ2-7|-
TGTGCCATCAGTGCGTACAGGGTCTCCGAGCAGTACTTC
CAISAYRVSEQYF
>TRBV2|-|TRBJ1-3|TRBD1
TGTGCCAGCAGGTCACAGGGGGGTTCTGGAAACACCATATATTTT
CASRSQGGSGNTIYF
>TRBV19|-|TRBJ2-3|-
TGTGCCAGCCGAGTAGCGTTAAGGACAGATACGCAGTATTTT
CASRVALRTDTQYF
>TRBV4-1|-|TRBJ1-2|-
TGCGCCAGCAGCCAAGAGCAGGCCGGGGGCCGGGGGGATGGCTACACCTTC
CASSQEQAGGRGDGYTF
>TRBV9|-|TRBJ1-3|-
TGTGCCAGCTCAGGTCCCCTAGTAGGCTCTGGAAACACCATATATTTT
CASSGPLVGSGNTIYF
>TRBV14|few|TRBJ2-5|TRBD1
TGTGCCAGCAGCCAAGTGGTGCAGGGGGCACGAGAGACCCAGTACTTC
CASSQVVQGARETQYF
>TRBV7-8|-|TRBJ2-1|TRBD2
TGTGCCAGCAGCTTAGGGACTAGCCCCACAAGTGAGCAGTTCTTC
CASSLGTSPTSEQFF
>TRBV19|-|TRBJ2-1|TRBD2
TGTGCCAGTAGTCCCAGCGGGGGCCTTTACAATGAGCAGTTCTTC
CASSPSGGLYNEQFF
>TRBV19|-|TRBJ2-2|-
TGTGCCAGTACCACAGAAAGAACCGGGGAGCTGTTTTTT
CASTTERTGELFF
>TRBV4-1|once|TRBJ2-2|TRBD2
TGCGCCAGCAGCCAAGATGGTTGCGGGGGGGCGAGGACCGGGGAGCTGTTTTTT
CASSQDGCGGARTGELFF
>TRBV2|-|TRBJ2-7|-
TGTGCCAGCAGTGAAGGATACTACGAGCAGTACTTC
CASSEGYYEQYF
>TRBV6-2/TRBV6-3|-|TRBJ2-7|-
TGTGCCAGCAGTGATCGGGTCTACGAGCAGTACTTC
CASSDRVYEQYF
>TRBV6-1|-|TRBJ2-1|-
TGTGCCAGCAGTGAAACACTACCCCAAAAGCAGTTCTTC
CASSETLPQKQFF
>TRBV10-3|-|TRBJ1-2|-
TGTGCCATCAGTGAGGGGGCAGGGGATTCCTATGGCTACACCTTC
CAISEGAGDSYGYTF
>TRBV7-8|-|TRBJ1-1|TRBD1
TGTGCCAGCAGCTTAGTGAGTGGGACAGGGGATGGTGAAGCTTTCTTT
CASSLVSGTGDGEAFF
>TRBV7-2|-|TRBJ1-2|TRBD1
TGTGCCAGCAGCTACCTACGACAGGGGTATGGCTACACCTTC
CASSYLRQGYGYTF
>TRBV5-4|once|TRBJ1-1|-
TGTGCCAGCAGCTTGGGGCCCGGGGGCGGTGTGAACACTGAAGCTTTCTTT
CASSLGPGGGVNTEAFF
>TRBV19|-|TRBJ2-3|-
TGTGCCAGTAGACAGGGAGTAACAGATACGCAGTATTTT
CASRQGVTDTQYF
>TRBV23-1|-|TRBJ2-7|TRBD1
TGCGCCATTACAGACGGTACCCATCTGGACAGGGGGCTCCTATCCGAGTGCTCCTACGAGCAGTACTTC
CAITDGTHLDRGLLSECSYEQYF
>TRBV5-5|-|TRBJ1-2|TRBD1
TGTGCCAGCAGGGGACAGGGCTATGGCTACACCTTC
CASRGQGYGYTF